This T cell receptor beta chain was profiled in a study of T cell responses to AZD1222 COVID-19 vaccine. General observations from the study: Spike-specific TCR depth and breadth grew after two AZD1222 doses. A mostly white British donor set with more females was recruited, and clonal diversity was possibly underestimated.

Some clones are missing from TCRdb's copy, which holds only in-frame ones; the method was immunoSEQ multiplex PCR. In the table there are 100,000 to 150,000 clones, around nine tenths of which are singletons. Concerning this clone itself: Its antigen is unidentified.

CDR1 is SGHKS and CDR2 is YYEKEE in the germline V gene (reference sequence). The CDR3 runs to 16 residues. J gave up 4 bases and V 1 base, and 8 bases lay outside the gene matches. The sequence derives from an adult in good health. Here the sequenced sample was peripheral blood, taken on day 0 of AZD1222 vaccination. This chain connects TRBV5-5 to TRBJ2-3; 8 bases map to TRBD2. The CDR3 bases are TGTGCCAGCAGCTTGCGGGTAGCGGGGCATGCAGATACGCAGTATTTT. Amino acids: CASSLRVAGHADTQYF.